This T cell receptor beta chain is from a study of vaccination effects on CD4 cells after COVID-19. This CDR3 comprises 16 residues. Trimming took 4 bases from V and 10 from J; bases not matched to a gene: 8. CDR1 MGHDK and CDR2 SYGVNS come from the germline V gene. Concerning this clone itself: Its target is unknown.

Culturing for more than eight days preceded CD4+ T cell isolation. Participants got two doses of BNT162b2 or mRNA-1273 vaccine. Some clones are missing from TCRdb's copy, which holds only in-frame ones; the method was immunoSEQ multiplex PCR. The sample holds around 69,000 clones, roughly 80% seen once. This rearrangement joins TRBV25-1 to TRBJ1-6, with 12 bases matching TRBD1. This sequence was found in a human donor who received a COVID-19 vaccine. Specimen: CD4+ T cells from PBMCs cultured without peptide, collected after COVID-19 vaccination. CDR3 sequence reads: CASSVGQGAARSPLHF. The CDR3, as DNA: TGTGCCAGCAGTGTGGGACAGGGGGCGGCGAGGTCACCCCTCCACTTT.